The sequence of this T cell receptor beta chain was determined in a study of shared clonotypes between healthy human individuals. Naive CD8 cells lacked CD45RO, underwent positive selection for CCR7 and left out terminally differentiated effector memory CD45RA+ cells. Germline V gene sequence: CDR1 PRHDT, CDR2 FYEKMQ (reference sequence). Trimming cost V 3 bases and J 4 bases, with 12 bases left between them. This CDR3 is built from 14 residues. Sequencing was performed with immunoSEQ multiplex PCR; in TCRdb, only in-frame clones are kept and a portion is missing. The table shows around 1.9 million clones, with about 92% occurring only once.

The chain combines TRBV13 with TRBJ1-1; no firm D call. This sequence originates from a young man in good health. Some clones in this sample may be carry-over from other donors' samples. The sequenced material came from naive CD8+ T cells from PBMCs. The CDR3 nucleotides are TGTGCCAGCAGCTTCCGGCGGAGGCCCACTGAAGCTTTCTTT. Protein product: CASSFRRRPTEAFF.